Sequencing of this T cell receptor (beta chain) was carried out in a study of blood T cell repertoires in COVID-19. Overall study context: The United States, Italy and Spain provided the acute and convalescent COVID-19 samples. PBMCs, B-cell-depleted T cells, or T cells provided the cDNA or gDNA that made up the material.

Clones were sequenced by immunoSEQ multiplex PCR, and TCRdb holds only the in-frame ones, with some missing. This table holds under 350,000 clones, 65% to 90% found once. Participant-reported clinical history was the basis for cohort assignment. J lost 4 bases, V lost 7 bases, and 4 bases had no gene match. This CDR3 contains 13 residues. Germline lookup yields CDR1 KGHDR and CDR2 SFDVKD. Sequencing input: PBMCs or T cells enriched from blood (not recorded which). The chain has TRBV24-1 and TRBJ1-1; 8 bases line up with TRBD1. This TCR was recovered from a woman between 40 and 50 years old with acute COVID-19. Written as DNA, the CDR3 is TGTGCCACCAGAGCACAGGGGGGCACTGAAGCTTTCTTT. Encoded protein: CATRAQGGTEAFF.